The 17 T cell receptor beta chains below all came from one sample that was sequenced in a study of T-cell memory formation after mild COVID-19 listed by TCRdb under 2021. The receptor library was made with 5' RACE. TCRdb shows the sequencer as Illumina NovaSeq 6000. TCRdb reprocessed the public reads (quality trimming at Q25 with fastp, clone calling with MiXCR) and kept in-frame beta chains. Every CDR3 protein is listed once, alongside the most common genes and DNA of its rows. Within this sample are roughly 120,000 distinct CDR3 sequences, with 16% of them counted one time only. Approximately 15% of the sample is in the top ten clones. Source material: PBMCs or a T cell subset sorted from them (not recorded which). These receptors originate from an adult woman who had mild COVID-19 (a few samples of this study predate the infection). The sample titles of this study are shuffled in the database, so cell type and time point are left out; the donor was told from shared clones.

This clonotype showed up just a few times. The chain carries TRBV29-1 and TRBJ2-1; no reliable D call. In germline, CDR1 is SQVTM, CDR2 ANQGSEA. This CDR3 has 10 amino acids. Trimming removed 4 bases at V and 8 bases at J, with 6 bases between. The CDR3 sequence: CSVGLYEQFF. CDR3 in DNA: TGCAGCGTTGGGCTCTATGAGCAGTTCTTC.

The chain is built from TRBV21-1 and TRBJ2-7. TRBV21-1 is labeled a pseudogene. This CDR3 comprises 14 residues. CDR3 sequence reads: CASSTGVVSYEQYF. In nucleotides, the CDR3 is TGTGCCAGCAGCACAGGGGTGGTCTCCTACGAGCAGTACTTC.

The gene calls are TRBV29-1 and TRBJ1-2; tentative D call: TRBD1 (5 bases). Germline loops: CDR1 SQVTM, CDR2 ANQGSEA. This CDR3 is built from 14 residues. V shed 6 bases and J shed 0 bases, with 14 bases lying between them. This chain's CDR3 is CSVGTLGTNYGYTF. The CDR3 DNA reads TGCAGCGTCGGGACTCTTGGAACTAACTATGGCTACACCTTC.

This clonotype was counted at least ten times. The chain employs TRBV7-6 and TRBJ2-1, with D possibly matching TRBD2 (6 bases). V was clipped by 3 bases and J by 4 bases, with 7 bases between them. Germline V gene data show CDR1 as SGHVS and CDR2 as FNYEAQ. The CDR3 loop spans 13 amino acids. CDR3 in DNA: TGTGCCAGCAGCTTGACTAGATACAATGAGCAGTTCTTC. It translates to CASSLTRYNEQFF.

This clonotype has only a few counts. The rearrangement links TRBV7-7 to TRBJ1-5, with D possibly TRBD1 on 6 matching bases. The V gene lost 5 bases and the J gene lost 7 bases, with 12 bases spanning the gap. This CDR3 is 13 amino acids long. Looked up from germline, CDR1 is SSHAT and CDR2 is FNYEAQ (reference sequence). This CDR3 reads CASSKEQGQPQHF. The CDR3 nucleotides are TGTGCCAGCAGCAAAGAACAGGGACAGCCCCAGCATTTT.

This chain connects TRBV25-1 to TRBJ2-4, with no clear D. The CDR3 loop spans 17 amino acids. The germline V and J ends were trimmed by 2 bases and 3 bases, with 17 bases remaining between them. Germline CDR1 MGHDK, CDR2 SYGVNS. The CDR3 DNA sequence: TGTGCCAGCAGTGAAACTTCATCGGCCAGACTCAAAAACATTCAGTACTTC. It codes for CASSETSSARLKNIQYF.

The chain couples TRBV6-5 to TRBJ2-2; 7 nucleotides align to TRBD1. The CDR3 length is 16 residues. Trimming at V came to 0 bases and at J to 4 bases, leaving 5 bases not matched to a gene. In germline, CDR1 is MNHEY, CDR2 SVGAGI. The CDR3 DNA sequence: TGTGCCAGCAGTTACTCACCGGGACAGCTCACCGGGGAGCTGTTTTTT. It translates to CASSYSPGQLTGELFF.

The V call is TRBV3-1, the J call TRBJ2-2, with TRBD1 matching 8 bases. Germline-derived CDR1 and CDR2 are LGHDT and YNNKEL (reference sequence). V shed 6 bases, J shed 1 base, and the junction held 4 bases outside the gene matches. CDR3 length equals 15 residues. The CDR3 sequence is CASRSGTGNTGELFF. DNA of the CDR3: TGTGCCAGCAGATCCGGGACAGGGAACACCGGGGAGCTGTTTTTT.

This clonotype has more than one count but fewer than ten. The chain joins TRBV11-2 to TRBJ2-1, with 8 bases aligning to TRBD1. The ends lost 5 bases at V and 0 bases at J; junction bases unmatched: 15. Germline assignment: CDR1 SGHAT and CDR2 FQNNGV. This CDR3 comprises 19 residues. CDR3: CASSLTRFPGQVSYNEQFF. DNA for the CDR3: TGTGCCAGCAGCCTAACACGATTTCCGGGACAGGTCTCCTACAATGAGCAGTTCTTC.

Only a few counts were recorded for this clonotype. The J gene is TRBJ2-1, the V gene TRBV2; 8 positions agree with TRBD1. V dropped 7 bases and J dropped 3; count of bases not matched to a gene: 8. Germline CDR1 SNHLY, CDR2 FYNNEI. The length of the CDR3 is 15 residues. This chain's CDR3 is CASTFGTGGYNEQFF. CDR3 bases: TGTGCCAGCACGTTTGGGACAGGTGGCTACAATGAGCAGTTCTTC.

This clonotype showed up just a few times. J is TRBJ2-7 and V is TRBV12-3 or TRBV12-4; 7 bases fit TRBD2. The CDR3 extends over 14 amino acids. Losses at the gene ends were 2 bases for V and 4 bases for J; bases not matched to a gene: 5. CDR3 residues: CASSLRGEGYEQYF. The CDR3 DNA sequence: TGTGCCAGCAGTTTACGGGGGGAGGGGTACGAGCAGTACTTC.

This clonotype was found a few times. The chain combines TRBV4-2 with TRBJ2-7, with 11 bases identical to TRBD2. The germline V gene has CDR1 LGHNA and CDR2 YNFKEQ. Losses at the gene ends were 0 bases for V and 2 bases for J; bases not matched to a gene: 12. This CDR3 spans 19 amino acids. The CDR3 sequence is CASSQERISGGANPYEQYF. The CDR3 DNA sequence: TGTGCCAGCAGCCAAGAGAGGATTAGCGGGGGGGCCAATCCCTACGAGCAGTACTTC.

V gene TRBV7-9 combines with J gene TRBJ2-4; D is undetermined. The CDR3 sequence is 15 residues long. Germline CDR1 reads SEHNR; CDR2 reads FQNEAQ (reference sequence). Trimming removed 5 bases at V and 3 bases at J, with 14 bases between. The CDR3 DNA sequence: TGTGCCAGCAGCACCGCAGGTTCCGGCAAAAACATTCAGTACTTC. Translating gives CASSTAGSGKNIQYF.

The chain has TRBV12-3 or TRBV12-4 and TRBJ1-1; D remains ambiguous. The CDR3 runs 15 residues. Trimming stripped 4 bases from V and 0 bases from J, with 12 bases between. The CDR3 loop reads CASSSRRHMNTEAFF. The CDR3 DNA reads as TGTGCCAGCAGTTCCCGGCGACACATGAACACTGAAGCTTTCTTT.

This clonotype was seen a handful of times. The chain combines TRBV12-3 or TRBV12-4 with TRBJ2-2, with D possibly being TRBD2 (5 bases). The CDR3 has 15 amino acids. Trimming left V 1 base short and J 4 bases short, with 10 bases between. This CDR3 is CASSLVGVGTGELFF. DNA of the CDR3: TGTGCCAGCAGTTTAGTGGGAGTGGGCACCGGGGAGCTGTTTTTT.

This clonotype was seen a single time. The chain employs TRBV12-3 or TRBV12-4 and TRBJ2-7, with 7 bases fitting TRBD1. The CDR3 extends over 14 amino acids. V shed 2 bases and J 0 bases; nucleotides not matched to a gene: 1. The DNA of the CDR3 is TGTGCCAGCAGTTTACGGGACAGCTCCTACGAGCAGTACTTC. Residues: CASSLRDSSYEQYF.

This rearrangement joins TRBV4-1 to TRBJ1-3; weak D call: TRBD1 (5 bases). The CDR3 has 14 residues. Trimming removed 4 bases at V and 0 bases at J, with 7 bases between. Germline assignment: CDR1 MGHRA and CDR2 YSYEKL. The CDR3 DNA reads as TGCGCCAGCAGCCGGACATCCTCTGGAAACACCATATATTTT. It specifies CASSRTSSGNTIYF.